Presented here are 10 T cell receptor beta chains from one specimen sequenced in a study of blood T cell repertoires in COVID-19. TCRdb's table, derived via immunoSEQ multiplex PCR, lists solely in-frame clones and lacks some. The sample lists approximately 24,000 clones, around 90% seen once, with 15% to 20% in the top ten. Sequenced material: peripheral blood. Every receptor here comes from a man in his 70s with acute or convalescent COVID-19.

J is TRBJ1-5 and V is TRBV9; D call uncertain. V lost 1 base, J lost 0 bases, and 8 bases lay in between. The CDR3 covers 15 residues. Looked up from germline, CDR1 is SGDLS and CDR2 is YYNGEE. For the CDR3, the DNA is TGTGCCAGCAGCGTAAACCCCTATAGCAATCAGCCCCAGCATTTT. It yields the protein CASSVNPYSNQPQHF.

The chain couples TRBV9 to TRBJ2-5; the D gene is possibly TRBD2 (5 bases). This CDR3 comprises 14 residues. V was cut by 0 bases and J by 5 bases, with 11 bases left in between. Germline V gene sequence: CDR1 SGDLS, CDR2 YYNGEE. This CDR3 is CASSVDPRGETQYF. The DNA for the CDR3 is TGTGCCAGCAGCGTAGACCCTCGAGGGGAGACCCAGTACTTC.

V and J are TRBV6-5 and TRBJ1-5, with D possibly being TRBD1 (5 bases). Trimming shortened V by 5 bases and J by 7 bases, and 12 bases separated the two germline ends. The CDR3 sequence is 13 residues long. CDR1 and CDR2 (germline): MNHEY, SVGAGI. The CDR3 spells CASSTEGRQPQHF. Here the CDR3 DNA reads TGTGCCAGCAGTACGGAGGGACGGCAGCCCCAGCATTTT.

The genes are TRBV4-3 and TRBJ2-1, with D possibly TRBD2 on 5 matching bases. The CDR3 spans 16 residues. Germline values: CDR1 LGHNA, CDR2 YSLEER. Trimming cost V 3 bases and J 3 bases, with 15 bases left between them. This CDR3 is CASSQTNQRFYNEQFF. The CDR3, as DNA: TGCGCCAGCAGCCAGACAAACCAGCGGTTCTACAATGAGCAGTTCTTC.

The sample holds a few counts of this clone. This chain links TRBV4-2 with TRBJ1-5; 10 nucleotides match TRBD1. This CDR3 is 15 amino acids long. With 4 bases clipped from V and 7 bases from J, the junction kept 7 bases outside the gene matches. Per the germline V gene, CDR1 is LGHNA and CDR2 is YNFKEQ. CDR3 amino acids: CASSREDRGGQPQHF. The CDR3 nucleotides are TGTGCCAGCAGCCGGGAGGACAGGGGGGGCCAGCCCCAGCATTTT.

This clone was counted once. The CDR3: CASSPRSLAGSGETQYF. The DNA for the CDR3 is TGTGCCAGCTCACCACGAAGTCTAGCGGGATCAGGGGAGACCCAGTACTTC. V usage is TRBV18 and J usage is TRBJ2-5, with 9 bases aligning to TRBD2. The trim removed 1 base at V and 5 bases at J, leaving 11 bases unmatched. This CDR3 comprises 17 residues. Germline V CDR1 and CDR2: KGHSH, LQKENI.

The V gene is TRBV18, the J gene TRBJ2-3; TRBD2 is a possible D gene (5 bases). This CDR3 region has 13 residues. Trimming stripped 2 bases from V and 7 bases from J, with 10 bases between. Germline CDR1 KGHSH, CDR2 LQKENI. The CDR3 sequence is CASSPEGKHTQYF. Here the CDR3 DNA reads TGTGCCAGCTCACCAGAGGGAAAGCATACGCAGTATTTT. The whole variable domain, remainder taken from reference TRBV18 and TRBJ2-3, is NAGVMQNPRHLVRRRGQEARLRCSPMKGHSHVYWYRQLPEEGLKFMVYLQKENIIDESGMPKERFSAEFPKEGPSILRIQQVVRGDSAAYFCASSPEGKHTQYFGPGTRLTVL.

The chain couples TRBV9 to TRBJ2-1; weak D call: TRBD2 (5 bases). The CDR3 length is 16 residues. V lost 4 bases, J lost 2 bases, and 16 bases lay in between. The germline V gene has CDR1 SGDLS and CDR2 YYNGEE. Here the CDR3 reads CASSPRRGRTYNEQFF. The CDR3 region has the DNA TGTGCCAGCAGCCCTCGACGGGGAAGGACCTACAATGAGCAGTTCTTC.

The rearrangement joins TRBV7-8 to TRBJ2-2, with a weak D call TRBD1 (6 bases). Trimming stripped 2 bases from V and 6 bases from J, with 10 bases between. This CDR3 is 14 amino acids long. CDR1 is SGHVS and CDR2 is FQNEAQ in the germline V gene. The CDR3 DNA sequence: TGTGCCAGCAGCTTACAGGGGCTCGCCGGGGAGCTGTTTTTT. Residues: CASSLQGLAGELFF.

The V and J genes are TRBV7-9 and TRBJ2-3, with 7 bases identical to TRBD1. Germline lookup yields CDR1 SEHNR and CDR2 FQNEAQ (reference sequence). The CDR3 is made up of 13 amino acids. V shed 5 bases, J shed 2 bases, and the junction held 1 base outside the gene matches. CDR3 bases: TGTGCCAGCAGCGGGACAGTCACAGATACGCAGTATTTT. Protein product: CASSGTVTDTQYF. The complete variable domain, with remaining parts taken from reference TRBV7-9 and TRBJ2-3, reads DTGVSQNPRHKITKRGQNVTFRCDPISEHNRLYWYRQTLGQGPEFLTYFQNEAQLEKSRLLSDRFSAERPKGSFSTLEIQRTEQGDSAMYLCASSGTVTDTQYFGPGTRLTVL.